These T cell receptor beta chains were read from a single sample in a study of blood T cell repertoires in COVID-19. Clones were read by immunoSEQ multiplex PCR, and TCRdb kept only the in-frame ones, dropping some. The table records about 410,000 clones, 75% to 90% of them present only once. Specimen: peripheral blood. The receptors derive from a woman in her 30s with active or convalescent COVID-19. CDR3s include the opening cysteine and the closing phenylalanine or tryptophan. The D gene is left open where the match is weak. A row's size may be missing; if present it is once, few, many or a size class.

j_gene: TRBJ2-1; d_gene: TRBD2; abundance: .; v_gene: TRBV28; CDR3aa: CASTPFGWGTSGSYEQFF; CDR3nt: TGTGCCAGCACCCCTTTCGGGTGGGGGACTAGCGGGAGCTATGAGCAGTTCTTC
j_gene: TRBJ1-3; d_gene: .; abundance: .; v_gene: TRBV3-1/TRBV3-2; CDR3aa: CASSPGRSTIYF; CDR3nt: TGTGCCAGCAGCCCGGGAAGGTCCACCATATATTTT
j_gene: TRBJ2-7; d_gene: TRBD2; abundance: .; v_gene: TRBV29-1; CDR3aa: CSVERDYPYEQYF; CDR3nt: TGCAGCGTTGAACGGGACTACCCCTACGAGCAGTACTTC
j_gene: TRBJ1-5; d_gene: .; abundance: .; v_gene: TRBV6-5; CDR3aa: CASARGGGNQPQHF; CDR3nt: TGTGCCAGCGCCAGGGGAGGGGGCAATCAGCCCCAGCATTTT
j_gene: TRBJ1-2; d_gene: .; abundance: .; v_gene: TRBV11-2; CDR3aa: CASSLVMLGSGYTF; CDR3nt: TGTGCCAGCAGCTTAGTCATGCTCGGGTCCGGCTACACCTTC
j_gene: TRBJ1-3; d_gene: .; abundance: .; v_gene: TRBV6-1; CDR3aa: CASSDVVFSGNTIYF; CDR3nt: TGTGCCAGCAGTGATGTAGTCTTCTCTGGAAACACCATATATTTT
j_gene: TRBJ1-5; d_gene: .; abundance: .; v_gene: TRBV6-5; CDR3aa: CASSFPPCNQPQHF; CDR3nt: TGTGCCAGCAGTTTCCCCCCGTGCAATCAGCCCCAGCATTTT
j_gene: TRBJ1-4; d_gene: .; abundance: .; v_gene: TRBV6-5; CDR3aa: CASREGFELFF; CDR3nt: TGTGCCAGCCGGGAGGGTTTCGAACTGTTTTTT
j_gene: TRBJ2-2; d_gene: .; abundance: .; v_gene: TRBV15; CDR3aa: CATRASRGGTGELFF; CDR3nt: TGTGCCACCAGGGCGTCAAGGGGGGGTACCGGGGAGCTGTTTTTT
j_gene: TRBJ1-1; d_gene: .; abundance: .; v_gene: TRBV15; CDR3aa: CATSRQENTEAFF; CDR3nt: TGTGCCACCAGCAGACAGGAGAACACTGAAGCTTTCTTT
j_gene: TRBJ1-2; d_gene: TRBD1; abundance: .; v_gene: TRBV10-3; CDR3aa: CAISETPGQVTAGYTF; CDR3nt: TGTGCCATCAGTGAGACTCCGGGACAGGTTACTGCTGGCTACACCTTC
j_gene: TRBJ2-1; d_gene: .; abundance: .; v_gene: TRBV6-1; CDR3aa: CASSESGGNNEQFF; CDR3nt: TGTGCCAGCAGTGAATCAGGGGGGAACAATGAGCAGTTCTTC
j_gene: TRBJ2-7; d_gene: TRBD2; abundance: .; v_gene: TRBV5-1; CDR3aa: CASSYGTSGGDEQYF; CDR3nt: TGCGCCAGCAGCTACGGGACTAGCGGAGGGGACGAGCAGTACTTC
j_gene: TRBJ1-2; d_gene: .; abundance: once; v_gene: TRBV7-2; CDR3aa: CASSARQAHNYGYTF; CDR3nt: TGTGCCAGCAGCGCCCGACAGGCGCATAACTATGGCTACACCTTC
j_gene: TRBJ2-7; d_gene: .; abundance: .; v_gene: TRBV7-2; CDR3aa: CASSSGTPSWEQYF; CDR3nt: TGTGCCAGCAGCTCCGGGACTCCCTCCTGGGAGCAGTACTTC
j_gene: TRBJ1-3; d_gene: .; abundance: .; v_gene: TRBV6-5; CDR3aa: CASRRTDSGNTIYF; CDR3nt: TGTGCCAGCAGAAGGACAGACTCTGGAAACACCATATATTTT
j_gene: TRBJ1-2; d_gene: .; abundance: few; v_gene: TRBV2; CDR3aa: CASSERSGKYNYGYTF; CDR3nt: TGTGCCAGCAGTGAGCGCTCCGGGAAGTATAACTATGGCTACACCTTC
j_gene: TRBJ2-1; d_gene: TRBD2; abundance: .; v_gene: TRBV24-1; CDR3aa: CATSDSGTSGRDEQFF; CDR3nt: TGTGCCACCAGTGATAGCGGGACTAGCGGGAGAGATGAGCAGTTCTTC
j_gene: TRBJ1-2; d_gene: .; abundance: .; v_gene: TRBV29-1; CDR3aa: CSVEDQLGNYGYTF; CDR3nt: TGCAGCGTTGAAGACCAGCTAGGTAACTATGGCTACACCTTC
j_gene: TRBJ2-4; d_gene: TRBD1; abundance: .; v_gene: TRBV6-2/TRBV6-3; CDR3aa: CASSPGTGLAKNIQYF; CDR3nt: TGTGCCAGCAGCCCTGGGACAGGTCTAGCCAAAAACATTCAGTACTTC
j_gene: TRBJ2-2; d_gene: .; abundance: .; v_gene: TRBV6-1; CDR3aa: CASSENSRHTGELFF; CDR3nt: TGTGCCAGCAGTGAAAACAGTCGGCACACCGGGGAGCTGTTTTTT
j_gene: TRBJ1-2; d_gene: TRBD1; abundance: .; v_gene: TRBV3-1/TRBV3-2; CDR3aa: CASRAGQTGAGYTF; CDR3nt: TGTGCCAGCAGAGCGGGCCAAACAGGGGCTGGCTACACCTTC
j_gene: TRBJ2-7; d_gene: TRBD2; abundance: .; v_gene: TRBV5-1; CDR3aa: CASSLVVGRTYEQYF; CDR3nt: TGCGCCAGCAGCTTGGTTGTCGGGAGGACGTACGAGCAGTACTTC
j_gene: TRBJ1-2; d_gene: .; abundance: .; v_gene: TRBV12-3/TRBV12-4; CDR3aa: CASSPQTNYGYTF; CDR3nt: TGTGCCAGCAGCCCTCAGACTAACTATGGCTACACCTTC
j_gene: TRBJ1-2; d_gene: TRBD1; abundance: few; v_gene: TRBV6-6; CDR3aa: CASSRPRDRVAYGYTF; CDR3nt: TGTGCCAGCAGTCGACCCCGGGACAGGGTGGCCTATGGCTACACCTTC
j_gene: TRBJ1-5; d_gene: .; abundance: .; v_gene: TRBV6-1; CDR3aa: CASSERSYYQPQHF; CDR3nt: TGTGCCAGCAGTGAACGGTCCTATTATCAGCCCCAGCATTTT
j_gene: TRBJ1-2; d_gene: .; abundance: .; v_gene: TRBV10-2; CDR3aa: CASSEVGAVGYTF; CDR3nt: TGCGCCAGCAGTGAAGTGGGGGCCGTTGGCTACACCTTC
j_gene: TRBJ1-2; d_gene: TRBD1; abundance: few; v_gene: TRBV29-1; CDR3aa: CSVERGQGSTF; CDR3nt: TGCAGCGTTGAAAGGGGACAGGGCTCAACCTTC
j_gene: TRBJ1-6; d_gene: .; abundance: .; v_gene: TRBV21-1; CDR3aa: CASTTKRSGQGALCVNSPLHF; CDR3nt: TGTGCCAGCACCACAAAAAGGTCCGGACAGGGGGCTCTGTGCGTTAATTCACCCCTCCACTTT
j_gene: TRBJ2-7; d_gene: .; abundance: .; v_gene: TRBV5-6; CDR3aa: CASSLLSGLNEQYF; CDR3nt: TGTGCCAGCAGCTTGCTATCAGGGCTAAACGAGCAGTACTTC
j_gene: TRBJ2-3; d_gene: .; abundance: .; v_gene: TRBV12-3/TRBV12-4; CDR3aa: CASSPGLNTQYF; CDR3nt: TGTGCCAGCAGTCCGGGGTTGAATACGCAGTATTTT
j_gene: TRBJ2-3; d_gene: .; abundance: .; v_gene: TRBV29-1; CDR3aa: CSVHEETSPDTQYF; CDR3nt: TGCAGCGTTCACGAAGAAACATCCCCAGATACGCAGTATTTT
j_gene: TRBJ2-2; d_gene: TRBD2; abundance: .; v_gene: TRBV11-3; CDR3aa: CASSLAGLTNTGELFF; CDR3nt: TGTGCCAGCAGCTTGGCGGGACTAACAAACACCGGGGAGCTGTTTTTT
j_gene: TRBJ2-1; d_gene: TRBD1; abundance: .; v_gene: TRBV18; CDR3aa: CASSTRQGPHYNEQFF; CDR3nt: TGTGCCAGCTCAACTCGACAGGGGCCTCACTACAATGAGCAGTTCTTC
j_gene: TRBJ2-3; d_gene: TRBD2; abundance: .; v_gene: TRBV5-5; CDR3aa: CASSPTSGTDTQYF; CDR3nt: TGTGCCAGCAGCCCTACTAGCGGCACAGATACGCAGTATTTT
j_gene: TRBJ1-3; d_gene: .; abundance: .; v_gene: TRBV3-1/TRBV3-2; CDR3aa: CASSHYITARGGNTIYF; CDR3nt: TGTGCCAGCAGCCATTATATAACGGCTAGAGGTGGAAACACCATATATTTT
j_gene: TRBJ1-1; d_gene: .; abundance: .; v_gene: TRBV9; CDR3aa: CASSVAPTTNTEAFF; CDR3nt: TGTGCCAGCAGCGTAGCTCCGACAACGAACACTGAAGCTTTCTTT
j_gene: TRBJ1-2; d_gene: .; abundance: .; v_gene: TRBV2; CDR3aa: CASSTGGGYTF; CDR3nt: TGTGCCAGCAGTACGGGGGGTGGCTACACCTTC
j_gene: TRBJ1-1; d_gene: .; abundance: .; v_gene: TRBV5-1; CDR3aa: CASSLVHGQLNTEAFF; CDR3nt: TGCGCCAGCAGCTTGGTTCATGGGCAGCTGAACACTGAAGCTTTCTTT
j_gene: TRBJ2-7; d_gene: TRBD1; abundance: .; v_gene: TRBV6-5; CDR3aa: CASSFQGVGYEQYF; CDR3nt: TGTGCCAGCAGTTTCCAGGGGGTAGGGTACGAGCAGTACTTC
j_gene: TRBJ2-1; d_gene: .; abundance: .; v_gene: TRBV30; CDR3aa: CAWSVQMIGGEQFF; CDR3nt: TGTGCCTGGAGTGTACAAATGATCGGGGGTGAGCAGTTCTTC